This TCR beta chain appears in the sequencing data of a study of T cell responses to AZD1222 COVID-19 vaccine. The CDR3 sequence is 15 residues long. TCRdb's table, derived via immunoSEQ multiplex PCR, lists solely in-frame clones and lacks some. The sample lists about 120,000 clones; roughly nine tenths were seen once. This chain uses TRBV21-1 with TRBJ2-5; no check of the table's D call, TRBD2, against the DNA was made. TRBV21-1 is termed a pseudogene. The material was peripheral blood, obtained on day 0 of AZD1222 vaccination. The TCR originated in an adult in good health. The DNA for the CDR3 is TGTGCCAGCAGCAAAGGCCTGGGAGGAGAAGAGACCCAGTACTTC. Protein sequence: CASSKGLGGEETQYF.